This T cell receptor (beta chain) was observed in a study of CD8+ T cells in alopecia areata. RNA was extracted and reverse transcribed into cDNA as the sequencing template. The protocol was immunoSEQ multiplex PCR, while the TCRdb copy is restricted to in-frame clones and leaves out a portion. Found here are some 200,000 clones, 56% of them singletons; the top ten hold approximately 4.9%. Study outcomes and limitations: The study found TCR sharing across patients less clear than in mice, possibly for HLA reasons.

Sorting of CD4+ and CD8+ T cells was performed on PBMCs. This CDR3 contains 13 residues. The V end was cut by 2 bases, the J end by 8 bases, with 11 bases between. Germline V gene data show CDR1 as SGHRS and CDR2 as YFSETQ. Remarks on this clone: Antigen specificity is unknown.

Sequenced: CD8+ T cells sorted from blood. The receptor was isolated from a human donor in good health. The chain combines TRBV5-1 with TRBJ2-1; perhaps TRBD2 as D (7 bases). CDR3 sequence: CASSFSGGYEQFF. The CDR3 DNA follows: TGCGCCAGCAGCTTTTCGGGGGGCTATGAGCAGTTCTTC.